This is a list of T cell receptor beta chains from one sample in a study of neoadjuvant anti-PD-1 for oral cavity cancer. Produced via immunoSEQ multiplex PCR; TCRdb's table is partial and in-frame only. The sample shows around 30,000 clones, approximately 87% of them seen only once. Material: PBMCs, obtained before nivolumab (anti-PD-1) treatment. The receptors shown here come from a person aged 35-79 years with oral cavity squamous cell carcinoma. Each CDR3 is given with its conserved first and last residue. The order of the fields is D gene, V gene, clone size, J gene, CDR3 protein, CDR3 DNA. D genes are given only for firm matches. Some rows mark clone size as missing; the rest say once, few, many or name a class of expanded clone.

>NA|TRBV5-6|NA|TRBJ1-1
CASSQTVSGAFF
TGTGCCAGCAGCCAGACAGTTTCGGGAGCTTTCTTT
>NA|TRBV6-1|few|TRBJ1-1
CASSEAVEAFF
TGTGCCAGCAGTGAAGCGGTAGAAGCTTTCTTT
>NA|TRBV11-3|NA|TRBJ2-7
CASSLGQGQQYF
TGTGCCAGCAGCTTAGGGCAGGGCCAGCAGTACTTC
>NA|TRBV19|NA|TRBJ2-1
CASSIGRANEQFF
TGTGCCAGTAGTATAGGCCGGGCCAATGAGCAGTTCTTC
>NA|TRBV27|once|TRBJ2-7
CASSPTFSYEQYF
TGTGCCAGCAGTCCAACCTTCTCCTACGAGCAGTACTTC
>TRBD1|TRBV29-1|NA|TRBJ1-2
CSVVGSRPTGGRGYGYTF
TGCAGCGTTGTGGGGTCCAGACCCACAGGGGGCAGAGGTTATGGCTACACCTTC
>NA|TRBV7-9|NA|TRBJ2-5
CASSLGFRETQYF
TGTGCCAGCAGCTTAGGCTTTAGAGAGACCCAGTACTTC
>NA|TRBV27|NA|TRBJ2-7
CASSFAGPPKGDEQYF
TGTGCCAGCAGTTTTGCTGGACCGCCCAAGGGGGACGAGCAGTACTTC
>NA|TRBV19|NA|TRBJ2-1
CASTPNLANEQFF
TGTGCCAGTACTCCCAACCTGGCTAATGAGCAGTTCTTC
>TRBD1|TRBV2|NA|TRBJ1-2
CASSPDRESYGYTF
TGTGCCAGCAGTCCGGACAGGGAGAGCTATGGCTACACCTTC
>TRBD1|TRBV4-1|medium-sized|TRBJ2-7
CASSLETGGEQYF
TGCGCCAGCAGCCTTGAGACAGGGGGCGAGCAGTACTTC
>NA|TRBV6-5|NA|TRBJ1-2
CASSYSVLVLDGYTF
TGTGCCAGCAGTTACTCGGTTCTGGTTTTAGATGGCTACACCTTC
>NA|TRBV9|NA|TRBJ2-7
CASSAQWPASSYEQYF
TGTGCCAGCAGCGCTCAGTGGCCAGCGAGCTCCTACGAGCAGTACTTC
>NA|TRBV15|NA|TRBJ1-5
CATSRDRHRSNQPQHF
TGTGCCACCAGCAGAGATCGTCACAGGTCTAATCAGCCCCAGCATTTT
>NA|TRBV28|NA|TRBJ1-5
CASSSSLGPLGQPQHF
TGTGCCAGCAGTTCATCTCTCGGACCGCTGGGTCAGCCCCAGCATTTT
>TRBD1|TRBV28|NA|TRBJ1-5
CASSLLRGGVNQPQHF
TGTGCCAGCAGTTTATTAAGAGGGGGCGTCAATCAGCCCCAGCATTTT
>NA|TRBV11-2|NA|TRBJ1-6
CASSFLRDTVHF
TGTGCCAGCAGCTTTCTCCGGGACACCGTGCATTTT
>NA|TRBV6-4|NA|TRBJ2-1
CASRLNEGGNYNEQFF
TGTGCCAGCAGGCTAAATGAGGGGGGGAACTACAATGAGCAGTTCTTC
>NA|TRBV15|once|TRBJ1-1
CATSREGLLYEAFF
TGTGCCACCAGCAGGGAGGGCCTACTCTATGAAGCTTTCTTT
>TRBD1|TRBV5-6|NA|TRBJ1-5
CASSFGQGDQPQHF
TGTGCCAGCAGCTTCGGACAGGGCGACCAGCCCCAGCATTTT
>NA|TRBV25-1|NA|TRBJ1-3
CASRGQNSGNTIYF
TGTGCCAGCAGAGGACAGAACTCTGGAAACACCATATATTTT
>NA|TRBV13|NA|TRBJ1-4
CASKLGGQNEKLFF
TGTGCCAGCAAACTAGGGGGGCAGAATGAAAAACTGTTTTTT
>TRBD2|TRBV27|NA|TRBJ2-5
CASSPEGLAGLETQYF
TGTGCCAGCAGTCCAGAAGGACTAGCGGGTCTAGAGACCCAGTACTTC
>NA|TRBV6-5|NA|TRBJ1-1
CASSQGQNTEAFF
TGTGCCAGCAGTCAGGGTCAGAACACTGAAGCTTTCTTT
>NA|TRBV4-3|NA|TRBJ2-5
CASSFSWDGRETQYF
TGCGCCAGCAGCTTCTCCTGGGACGGTAGGGAGACCCAGTACTTC
>NA|TRBV6-1|NA|TRBJ1-4
CASSGDNRELFF
TGTGCCAGCAGTGGAGACAACCGTGAACTGTTTTTT
>TRBD1|TRBV5-1|NA|TRBJ1-2
CASSSRTGVGYGYTF
TGCGCCAGCAGCTCACGGACAGGGGTGGGATATGGCTACACCTTC
>NA|TRBV10-3|NA|TRBJ1-6
CAIRFDSGNSPLHF
TGTGCCATCCGCTTCGATTCGGGGAATTCACCCCTCCACTTT
>NA|TRBV7-9|NA|TRBJ1-2
CASSFGQTYGYTF
TGTGCCAGCAGCTTCGGACAGACCTATGGCTACACCTTC
>NA|TRBV19|NA|TRBJ1-1
CASSIGIIPAAEAFF
TGTGCCAGTAGTATAGGTATCATTCCCGCCGCTGAAGCTTTCTTT
>TRBD1|TRBV7-9|NA|TRBJ1-5
CASSRQGLSQHF
TGTGCCAGCAGCCGACAGGGTCTGTCCCAGCATTTT
>TRBD2|TRBV9|NA|TRBJ2-2
CASSLSGGAPSGELFF
TGTGCCAGCAGCCTTAGCGGGGGGGCCCCTTCTGGGGAGCTGTTTTTT
>TRBD1|TRBV12-5|NA|TRBJ1-1
CASGGTGGTEAFF
TGTGCTAGTGGGGGAACAGGGGGAACTGAAGCTTTCTTT
>TRBD1|TRBV19|NA|TRBJ2-1
CASTDRGIGNEQFF
TGTGCCAGTACGGACAGGGGAATTGGCAATGAGCAGTTCTTC
>TRBD2|TRBV2|NA|TRBJ2-4
CASSPGLAVKNIQYF
TGTGCCAGCAGCCCGGGACTAGCGGTCAAAAACATTCAGTACTTC
>NA|TRBV28|NA|TRBJ1-6
CASSRSGTEYNSPLHF
TGTGCCAGCAGCCGATCCGGGACGGAGTATAATTCACCCCTCCACTTT
>NA|TRBV6-1|once|TRBJ2-7
CASRPDRYEQYF
TGTGCCAGCAGACCCGACCGCTACGAGCAGTACTTC
>NA|TRBV27|NA|TRBJ2-5
CASRPQWGGQETQYF
TGTGCCAGCCGACCCCAGTGGGGGGGCCAGGAGACCCAGTACTTC
>NA|TRBV19|NA|TRBJ2-7
CATRSQGRTNYEQYF
TGTGCCACCCGGAGTCAGGGACGAACCAACTACGAGCAGTACTTC
>TRBD1|TRBV6-4|NA|TRBJ2-2
CASSAGTGPGELFF
TGTGCCAGCAGCGCCGGGACAGGGCCCGGGGAGCTGTTTTTT
>TRBD2|TRBV11-2|NA|TRBJ2-1
CASSLDPGLVQFF
TGTGCCAGCAGCTTAGATCCGGGACTAGTTCAGTTCTTC
>TRBD1|TRBV4-1|NA|TRBJ2-7
CASSYPGTGSYEQYF
TGCGCCAGCAGCTACCCCGGGACAGGGTCCTACGAGCAGTACTTC
>NA|TRBV15|NA|TRBJ1-5
CATSLTGGGQQPQHF
TGTGCCACCAGCTTGACCGGGGGGGGCCAACAGCCCCAGCATTTT
>TRBD2|TRBV5-1|NA|TRBJ2-1
CASSLSGSSYNEQFF
TGCGCCAGCAGCTTGAGCGGGAGCTCCTACAATGAGCAGTTCTTC
>NA|TRBV5-1|NA|TRBJ2-5
CASSGTENVGTQYF
TGCGCCAGCAGCGGCACGGAAAATGTTGGGACCCAGTACTTC
>NA|TRBV19|NA|TRBJ1-2
CASSIVVGNGYTF
TGTGCCAGTAGTATAGTGGTGGGAAATGGCTACACCTTC
>TRBD2|TRBV4-2|NA|TRBJ2-4
CASSQDRRGAIYIQYF
TGTGCCAGCAGCCAAGATCGGCGGGGGGCTATTTACATTCAGTACTTC
>TRBD2|TRBV7-9|NA|TRBJ2-3
CASLGRGEEADTQYF
TGTGCCAGCCTAGGGCGGGGGGAGGAGGCAGATACGCAGTATTTT
>NA|TRBV13|NA|TRBJ2-1
CASSQGSLPRNEQFF
TGTGCCAGCAGCCAAGGGTCCTTGCCCCGGAATGAGCAGTTCTTC
>NA|TRBV6-5|NA|TRBJ2-1
CASSDVDEQFF
TGTGCCAGCAGTGACGTCGATGAGCAGTTCTTC
>NA|TRBV19|NA|TRBJ2-2
CASSTIPANTGELFF
TGTGCCAGTAGTACCATCCCGGCGAACACCGGGGAGCTGTTTTTT
>TRBD2|TRBV9|NA|TRBJ2-7
CASSVGGGSPYEQYF
TGTGCCAGCAGCGTAGGGGGGGGTAGTCCCTACGAGCAGTACTTC
>TRBD2|TRBV7-2|NA|TRBJ2-2
CASSLSSGGASTGELFF
TGTGCCAGCAGCTTATCTAGCGGGGGGGCTAGCACCGGGGAGCTGTTTTTT
>NA|TRBV7-9|NA|TRBJ1-2
CASSLSGGYTF
TGTGCCAGCAGCTTATCCGGGGGCTACACCTTC
>NA|TRBV27|once|TRBJ2-3
CASSLGRRTATDTQYF
TGTGCCAGCAGTTTGGGCCGGAGGACAGCCACAGATACGCAGTATTTT
>TRBD2|TRBV10-3|once|TRBJ2-3
CAISGITSGGYQSTDTQYF
TGTGCCATCAGTGGGATTACTAGCGGGGGCTACCAGAGCACAGATACGCAGTATTTT
>NA|TRBV2|NA|TRBJ1-6
CASRAEDPSYNSPLHF
TGTGCCAGCAGAGCCGAGGACCCCTCCTATAATTCACCCCTCCACTTT
>NA|TRBV7-3|NA|TRBJ1-1
CASSNHTRERLNTEAFF
TGTGCCAGCAGCAATCATACCAGGGAACGGCTGAACACTGAAGCTTTCTTT
>TRBD1|TRBV2|NA|TRBJ1-1
CASSARDSGEAFF
TGTGCCAGCAGCGCTAGGGACAGCGGGGAAGCTTTCTTT
>TRBD1|TRBV5-8|NA|TRBJ2-5
CASSLYQGARGKTQYF
TGTGCCAGCAGCTTGTACCAGGGGGCCCGGGGAAAGACCCAGTACTTC